This T cell receptor beta chain came from a study of Ad26.COV2.S vaccination and SARS-CoV-2 variants. The CDR3 length is 16 residues. V was clipped by 0 bases and J by 3 bases; unmatched bases: 6. CDR1 is LNHDA and CDR2 is SQIVND in the germline V gene (reference sequence). Study-wide findings and caveats: People given the vaccine had a wider spike-specific TCR breadth than placebo recipients did.

The data were produced by immunoSEQ multiplex PCR, yet TCRdb's version contains in-frame clones alone and is incomplete. There are about 320,000 clones in the sample; around four fifths occur only once, and roughly 2% lies in the top ten. This clone showed up just once. What it recognizes is unknown. Treatment indicated: about 20 received Ad26.COV2.S at low or high dose, single or two shots; 5 received placebo; per-sample allocation not given. Repertoires come from day 63 after the first vaccine or placebo injection. Aged 18-55 years, donor was enrolled in Boston in 2020. The source is a person between 18 and 65 years old who received the Ad26.COV2.S COVID-19 vaccine or a placebo. The rearrangement links TRBV19 to TRBJ2-7; TRBD1 matches 9 bases. This material consisted of peripheral blood, taken in a trial of Ad26.COV2.S vaccine versus placebo. This chain's CDR3 is CASSIEAGTGFYEQYF. As DNA, the CDR3 is TGTGCCAGTAGTATAGAGGCCGGGACAGGGTTCTACGAGCAGTACTTC.